Given below is one T cell receptor beta chain in context. Its target is unknown. These data come from a study of long-term antiretroviral therapy in people with HIV. Study-wide findings and caveats: At every time point, clones expanded before ART dominated the repertoire. ART preceded a rise in diversity that nonetheless stayed lower than in transplant donor controls.

Samples were assayed with immunoSEQ v3.0 at survey level. The table came from immunoSEQ multiplex PCR; TCRdb's copy has only in-frame clones and leaves some out. The sample records some 28,000 clones, 85% to 90% being singletons. Germline lookup yields CDR1 MNHEY and CDR2 SMNVEV (reference sequence). V lost 6 bases and J 0 bases, leaving 3 bases between the germline ends. This CDR3 spans 13 amino acids. The clonotype comes from a woman between 18 and 29 years old with HIV. The rearrangement uses TRBV27 and TRBJ2-6; D call uncertain. The starting material was unsorted PBMCs, obtained 0.5 years after starting antiretroviral therapy. The DNA for the CDR3 is TGTGCCAGCAGCAACTCTGGGGCCAACGTCCTGACTTTC. Protein: CASSNSGANVLTF.